This section outlines one T cell receptor beta chain sequence together with its context. As yet, its antigen is unknown. The record originates from a study of T cells expressing NK-cell markers. Overall study: CD3+CD56+NKG2C+, CD3+CD56+NKG2C- and CD3+CD56-NKG2C+ T cells, once sorted, supplied the TCR beta repertoires. Study results and caveats: In about six donors, dominant CD3+CD56+NKG2C+ clonotypes ranked among the top 10 CD8+ clonotypes.

Using the 5' RACE reads, TCRdb records one entry per CDR3 protein without DNA. Recorded for this sample: 200,000 to 300,000 distinct CDR3 sequences. The CDR3 is 15 residues long. The germline CDR1 and CDR2 sequences are SGHTA and FQGNSA. This receptor was identified in a woman aged 18-69 years in good health. Sequencing used blood T cells: a sorted CD56 or NKG2C T cell subset, CD4+ or CD8+ T cells, or bulk PBMC T cells (not recorded which). The J gene is TRBJ2-7, the V gene TRBV7-2; the TRBD2 assignment by TCRdb is unverifiable without DNA. The CDR3 spells CASSLDPSLAYEQYF. The full variable domain, completed using reference TRBV7-2 and TRBJ2-7, is GAGVSQSPSNKVTEKGKDVELRCDPISGHTALYWYRQSLGQGLEFLIYFQGNSAPDKSGLPSDRFSAERTGGSVSTLTIQRTQQEDSAVYLCASSLDPSLAYEQYFGPGTRLTVT.